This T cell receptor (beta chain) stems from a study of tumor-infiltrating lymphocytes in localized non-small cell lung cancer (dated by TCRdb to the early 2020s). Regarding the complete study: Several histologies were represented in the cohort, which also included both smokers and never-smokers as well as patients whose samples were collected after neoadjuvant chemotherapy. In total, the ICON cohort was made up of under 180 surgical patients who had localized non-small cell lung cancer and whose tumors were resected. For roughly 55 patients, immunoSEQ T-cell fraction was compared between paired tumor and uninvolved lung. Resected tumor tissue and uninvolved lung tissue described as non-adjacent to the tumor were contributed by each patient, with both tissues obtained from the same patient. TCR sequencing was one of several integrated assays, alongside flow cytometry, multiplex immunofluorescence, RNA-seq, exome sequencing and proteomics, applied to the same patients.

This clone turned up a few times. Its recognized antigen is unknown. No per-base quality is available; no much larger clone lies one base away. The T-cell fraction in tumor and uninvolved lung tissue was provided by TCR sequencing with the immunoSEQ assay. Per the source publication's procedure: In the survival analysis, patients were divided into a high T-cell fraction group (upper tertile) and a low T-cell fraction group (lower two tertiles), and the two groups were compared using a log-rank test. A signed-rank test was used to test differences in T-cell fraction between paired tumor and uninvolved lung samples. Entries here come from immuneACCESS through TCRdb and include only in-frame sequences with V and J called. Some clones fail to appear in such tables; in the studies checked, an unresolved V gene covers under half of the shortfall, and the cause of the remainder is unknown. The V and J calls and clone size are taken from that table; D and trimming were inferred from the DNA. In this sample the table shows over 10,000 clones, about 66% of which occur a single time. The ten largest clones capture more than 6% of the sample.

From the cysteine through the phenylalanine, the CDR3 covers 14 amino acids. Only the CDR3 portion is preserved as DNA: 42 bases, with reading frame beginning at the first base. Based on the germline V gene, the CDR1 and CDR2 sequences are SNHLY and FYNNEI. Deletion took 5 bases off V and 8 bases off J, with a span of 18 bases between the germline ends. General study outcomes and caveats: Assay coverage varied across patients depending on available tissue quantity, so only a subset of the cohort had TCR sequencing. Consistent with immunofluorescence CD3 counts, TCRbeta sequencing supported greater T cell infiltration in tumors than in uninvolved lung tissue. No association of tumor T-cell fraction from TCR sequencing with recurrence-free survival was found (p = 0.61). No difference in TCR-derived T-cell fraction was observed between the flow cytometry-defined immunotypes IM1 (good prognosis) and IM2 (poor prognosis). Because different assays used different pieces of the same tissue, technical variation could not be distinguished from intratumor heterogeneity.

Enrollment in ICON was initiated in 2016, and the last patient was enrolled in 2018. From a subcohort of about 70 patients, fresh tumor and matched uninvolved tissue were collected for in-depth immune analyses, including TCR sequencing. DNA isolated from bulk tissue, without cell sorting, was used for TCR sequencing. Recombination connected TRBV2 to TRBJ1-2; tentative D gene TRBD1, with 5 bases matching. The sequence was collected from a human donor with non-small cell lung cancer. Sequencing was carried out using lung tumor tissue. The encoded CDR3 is CASSRSGPLAGYTF. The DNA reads TGTGCCAGCAGTCGATCAGGGCCGCTTGCCGGCTACACCTTC.